Shown below are 18 T cell receptor beta chains from a single sample sequenced in a study of blood T cell repertoires in COVID-19 (dated by TCRdb to 2019 to 2021). Preparation of the library involved the immunoSEQ multiplex PCR assay. Sourced from immuneACCESS, this table was stored by TCRdb with only in-frame sequences that have V and J called. A share of the clones is absent; for the studies checked, an unresolved V gene accounts for under half, and the remainder has no known explanation. The sample table lists roughly 90,000 clones, 80% to 85% of them with a count of one. The ten most abundant clones make up approximately 34% of the sample. Sequences were obtained from peripheral blood. The receptors here all came from a woman of 80 years or more with active or convalescent COVID-19.

This chain links TRBV28 with TRBJ2-1, with a weak D call TRBD1 (5 bases). The CDR3 covers 13 residues. The germline V and J ends were trimmed by 6 bases and 16 bases, with 22 bases remaining between them. CDR1 is MDHEN and CDR2 is SYDVKM in the germline V gene. The CDR3 DNA sequence: TGTGCCAGCAGCCCCAGCCTCCTGGGGCGCACCTTCTTC. This translates into CASSPSLLGRTFF.

The rearrangement joins TRBV7-3 to TRBJ1-1; 7 positions agree with TRBD1. Germline assignment: CDR1 SGHTA and CDR2 FQGTGA. With V trimmed by 10 bases and J by 2 bases, 7 bases remained unmatched. The CDR3 is made up of 13 amino acids. The CDR3 sequence: CATSRDRNTEAFF. The CDR3 nucleotides read TGTGCCACTTCCAGGGACAGAAACACTGAAGCTTTCTTT.

This rearrangement joins TRBV7-2 to TRBJ1-3; 7 nucleotides align to TRBD1. Germline V gene sequence: CDR1 SGHTA, CDR2 FQGNSA. CDR3 length equals 16 residues. After removal of 2 bases from V and 2 bases from J, the junction contained 6 bases not matched to a gene. This CDR3 reads CASSLRQGVTGNTIYF. In DNA form, the CDR3 reads TGTGCCAGCAGCTTACGACAGGGAGTAACTGGAAACACCATATATTTT.

This clone was picked up one time. The chain couples TRBV9 to TRBJ1-2, with D tentatively TRBD1 (6 bases). V was clipped by 7 bases and J by 8 bases, with 30 bases between them. The germline CDR1 and CDR2 sequences are SGDLS and YYNGEE. The CDR3 sequence is 17 residues long. As DNA, the CDR3 is TGTGCCAGCCTTGGGATGAGAGGGGGGGCTGGGAACCGCGGCTACACCTTC. Translated: CASLGMRGGAGNRGYTF. Filled out from reference TRBV9 and TRBJ1-2, the complete variable domain reads DSGVTQTPKHLITATGQRVTLRCSPRSGDLSVYWYQQSLDQGLQFLIQYYNGEERAKGNILERFSAQQFPDLHSELNLSSLELGDSALYFCASLGMRGGAGNRGYTFGSGTRLTVV.

This clone was observed once. The rearrangement uses TRBV4-3 and TRBJ2-3; 10 bases align to TRBD2. CDR1 LGHNA and CDR2 YSLEER come from the germline V gene. J was trimmed by 1 base and V by 0 bases; bases with no gene match: 10. The CDR3 spans 19 residues. For the CDR3, the DNA is TGCGCCAGCAGCCAAGAGGCGAGCGGGGGGGGTCTGGGCACAGATACGCAGTATTTT. It is translated as CASSQEASGGGLGTDTQYF.

V is TRBV5-1 and J is TRBJ2-5, with D maybe TRBD1 (6 bases). In germline, CDR1 is SGHRS, CDR2 YFSETQ. With 5 bases removed from V and 5 bases from J, the gap between germline ends came to 19 bases. This CDR3 is 15 amino acids long. CDR3 in amino acids: CASRTGTQTTETQYF. Written as DNA, the CDR3 is TGCGCCAGCAGAACCGGGACACAAACCACGGAGACCCAGTACTTC.

This chain connects TRBV4-1 to TRBJ2-3, with 10 bases fitting TRBD2. V was clipped by 5 bases and J by 4 bases; unmatched bases: 18. CDR1 MGHRA and CDR2 YSYEKL come from the germline V gene. CDR3 size: 19 residues. As DNA, the CDR3 is TGCGCCAGCAGCGAGGAATTCCCCTCTAGCGGGAGACGTGCAGATACGCAGTATTTT. It is translated as CASSEEFPSSGRRADTQYF.

V is TRBV11-3 and J is TRBJ2-5, with 7 nucleotides matching TRBD1. The CDR3 extends over 15 amino acids. CDR1 and CDR2 (germline): SGHNT, YENEEA. V gave up 3 bases and J gave up 3 bases; unmatched junction bases: 7. CDR3 region: CASSLGHQGEETQYF. DNA of the CDR3: TGTGCCAGCAGCTTGGGTCATCAGGGGGAAGAGACCCAGTACTTC.

This chain joins TRBV12-3 or TRBV12-4 and TRBJ1-2; a weak D match, TRBD1 (6 bases). CDR3 length: 13 amino acids. V was clipped by 5 bases and J by 8 bases, with 15 bases between them. Here the CDR3 DNA reads TGTGCCAGCAGTCAGCAGGGGTGGTACGGCTACACCTTC. Translated, it gives CASSQQGWYGYTF.

J is TRBJ1-2 and V is TRBV19; TRBD1 might be the D (5 bases). CDR3 length: 13 residues. Trimming stripped 3 bases from V and 8 bases from J, with 13 bases between. Germline-derived CDR1 and CDR2 are LNHDA and SQIVND (reference sequence). CDR3 in amino acids: CASSILGVQGYTF. DNA of the CDR3: TGTGCCAGTAGTATCCTAGGGGTGCAAGGCTACACCTTC. Full variable domain (missing parts from reference TRBV19 and TRBJ1-2): DGGITQSPKYLFRKEGQNVTLSCEQNLNHDAMYWYRQDPGQGLRLIYYSQIVNDFQKGDIAEGYSVSREKKESFPLTVTSAQKNPTAFYLCASSILGVQGYTFGSGTRLTVV.

The chain is built from TRBV2 and TRBJ2-2; 12 bases line up with TRBD1. The CDR3 runs to 16 residues. J gave up 1 base and V 4 bases, and 1 base lay outside the gene matches. Germline CDR1 SNHLY, CDR2 FYNNEI. The CDR3, as DNA: TGTGCCAGCAGTGGGGACAGGGGGCGGAACACCGGGGAGCTGTTTTTT. Amino acid sequence: CASSGDRGRNTGELFF.

This chain connects TRBV2 to TRBJ2-1, with D perhaps TRBD1 (6 bases). CDR3 length: 16 residues. V was pared by 3 bases and J by 2 bases, with 14 bases between. Germline V gene data show CDR1 as SNHLY and CDR2 as FYNNEI. CDR3 sequence: CASSEGLGGPYNEQFF. The DNA of the CDR3 is TGTGCCAGCAGTGAGGGGCTAGGGGGACCCTACAATGAGCAGTTCTTC. Using reference TRBV2 and TRBJ2-1 for the parts outside the CDR3, the full variable domain is EPEVTQTPSHQVTQMGQEVILRCVPISNHLYFYWYRQILGQKVEFLVSFYNNEISEKSEIFDDQFSVERPDGSNFTLKIRSTKLEDSAMYFCASSEGLGGPYNEQFFGPGTRLTVL.

The genes are TRBV5-5 and TRBJ2-5; tentative D call: TRBD2 (6 bases). V lost 0 bases and J lost 1, with 10 bases in between. In germline, CDR1 is SGHKS, CDR2 YYEKEE (reference sequence). The CDR3 has 15 residues. The CDR3 coding sequence is TGTGCCAGCAGCTTGGTTAGCGGACTCCAAGAGACCCAGTACTTC. Amino acid sequence: CASSLVSGLQETQYF.

The rearrangement uses TRBV6-5 and TRBJ2-1; TRBD1 is a possible D gene (5 bases). V lost 6 bases, J lost 8 bases, and 14 bases lay in between. The CDR3 is 13 residues long. CDR1 is MNHEY, CDR2 SVGAGI, per germline. As DNA, the CDR3 is TGTGCCAGCAGGGACACAGGTCGGGATGAGCAGTTCTTC. Translating it yields CASRDTGRDEQFF.

This chain connects TRBV6-1 to TRBJ2-7, with 8 nucleotides matching TRBD1. Trimming cost V 0 bases and J 3 bases; bases outside gene matches: 10. CDR3 length equals 17 residues. Per the germline V gene, CDR1 is MNHNS and CDR2 is SASEGT. CDR3 DNA sequence: TGTGCCAGCAGTGAAGCTTTTTCAGGACAGGGAAACTACGAGCAGTACTTC. It codes for CASSEAFSGQGNYEQYF.

Turning to this clone: Germline is not matched at one junction end, which may reflect a read error. The rearrangement links TRBV2 to TRBJ1-4; 7 bases fit TRBD1. Looked up from germline, CDR1 is SNHLY and CDR2 is FYNNEI. The CDR3 spans 13 residues. The CDR3 coding sequence is TGTGCCAGCAGTGATCAGGCTACCGGGACAGCGAATTTT. Residues: CASSDQATGTANF. Full variable domain (remainder filled in from reference TRBV2 and TRBJ1-4): EPEVTQTPSHQVTQMGQEVILRCVPISNHLYFYWYRQILGQKVEFLVSFYNNEISEKSEIFDDQFSVERPDGSNFTLKIRSTKLEDSAMYFCASSDQATGTANFGSGTQLSVL.

The V and J genes are TRBV5-5 and TRBJ2-3; 7 bases are a match to TRBD1. This CDR3 is built from 14 residues. The germline V gene has CDR1 SGHKS and CDR2 YYEKEE (reference sequence). V trimming: 4 bases; J trimming: 4 bases; junction bases outside the gene matches: 6. CDR3 protein: CASSNDRAADTQYF. The DNA of the CDR3 is TGTGCCAGCAGCAACGACAGGGCCGCAGATACGCAGTATTTT.

J is TRBJ2-1 and V is TRBV2; perhaps TRBD1 as D (5 bases). This CDR3 contains 10 residues. Trimming took 10 bases from V and 6 from J, leaving 7 bases between them. CDR1 and CDR2 from the germline V gene are SNHLY and FYNNEI. The CDR3 here is CATRGNEQFF. CDR3 coding DNA: TGTGCCACTAGGGGCAATGAGCAGTTCTTC.